This record looks at one TCR beta chain sequence and its context. Per the study methods: Estimation of nucleated cell counts relied on the amplification of reference gene primers. Profiled with immunoSEQ multiplex PCR; TCRdb holds only in-frame clones, not every one. Clonal size and the V and J genes are those of that table, whereas D and trimming came from the DNA. The table records some 70,000 clones, about 89% of them present only once. The entry originates in a study of blood T cell repertoires in COVID-19. For the study at large: Samples representing acute and convalescent COVID-19 were sourced from the United States, Italy and Spain. T cells, B-cell-depleted T cells, or PBMCs supplied cDNA or gDNA.

J gave up 4 bases and V 4 bases, and 6 bases lay outside the gene matches. CDR3 size: 15 residues. Germline CDR1 SGHRS, CDR2 YFSETQ. The sample consisted of peripheral blood. The V and J genes are TRBV5-1 and TRBJ2-1, with TRBD1 identical over 9 bases. This receptor was identified in a man in his fifties or sixties with acute or convalescent COVID-19. Written as DNA, the CDR3 is TGCGCCAGCAGCATCGGGACAGGGAAATACAATGAGCAGTTCTTC. Translation gives CASSIGTGKYNEQFF.